This T cell receptor beta chain is from a study of blood T cell repertoires in COVID-19. Cohort assignment relied on participant-reported clinical history. Clones were sequenced by immunoSEQ multiplex PCR, and TCRdb holds only the in-frame ones, with some missing. This table holds under 350,000 clones, approximately 84% found once. After removal of 4 bases from V and 4 bases from J, the junction contained 7 bases not matched to a gene. In germline, CDR1 is SEHNR, CDR2 FQNEAQ (reference sequence). The CDR3 is 15 residues long. The material sequenced was PBMCs or T cells enriched from blood (not recorded which). The clonotype originates from a man aged 25 to 40 who had recovered from COVID-19. V and J are TRBV7-9 and TRBJ1-3, with TRBD1 identical over 7 bases. CDR3 loop: CASSSLTGPGNTIYF. The CDR3 DNA is TGTGCCAGCAGCTCCCTGACAGGGCCCGGAAACACCATATATTTT.